The TCR beta chain under discussion was sequenced for a study of blood T cell repertoires in COVID-19. Turning to the study itself: In each case, the material was cDNA or gDNA derived from T cells, B-cell-depleted T cells, or PBMCs.

Deletions cut 0 bases from V and 9 bases from J, with 13 bases between. Germline assignment: CDR1 SGDLS and CDR2 YYNGEE. The CDR3 is 15 residues long. Original handling: Reference gene primer amplification gave estimated nucleated cell counts. The data were produced by immunoSEQ multiplex PCR, yet TCRdb's version contains in-frame clones alone and is incomplete. D and trimming were read from the DNA, whereas the V and J calls and clone size are those reported in that table. The table shows about 330,000 clones, with just over 85% occurring only once. The sequencing sample was made of PBMCs or T cells enriched from blood (not recorded which). The clonotype comes from a woman younger than 30 who had recovered from COVID-19. The chain combines TRBV9 with TRBJ1-6; unclear D gene. The CDR3 sequence is CASSVGPDRGSPLHF. The CDR3 DNA sequence: TGTGCCAGCAGCGTAGGTCCAGATAGAGGTTCACCCCTCCACTTT.